These 32 T cell receptor beta chains share one sample of origin, sequenced in a study of cytomegalovirus exposure and HLA in healthy donors. Primers included in the PCR were 60 Vbeta and 13 Jbeta primers. TCRdb keeps only in-frame clones here, not all; method: immunoSEQ multiplex PCR. The sample includes 100,000 to 150,000 clones, 80% of them seen just once. The sample was PBMCs. These receptors were collected from a man younger than 40 in good health and CMV-seropositive.

The chain links TRBV27 to TRBJ2-2, with D maybe TRBD2 (5 bases). The CDR3 is 13 amino acids. The V end lost 6 bases, the J end lost 7 bases, and 12 bases lay between the germline ends. Germline V gene sequence: CDR1 MNHEY, CDR2 SMNVEV (reference sequence). CDR3 nucleotide sequence: TGTGCCAGCAGGTTCGGGGTCATCGGGGAGCTGTTTTTT. Protein product: CASRFGVIGELFF.

The V call is TRBV7-6, the J call TRBJ2-2, with 8 nucleotides matching TRBD2. The CDR3 runs 16 residues. J was trimmed by 0 bases and V by 2 bases; bases with no gene match: 2. Germline-derived CDR1 and CDR2 are SGHVS and FNYEAQ. The CDR3 DNA reads as TGTGCCAGCAGCTTAAGACTAGCGTCGAACACCGGGGAGCTGTTTTTT. It translates to CASSLRLASNTGELFF.

The chain has TRBV19 and TRBJ2-3; TRBD2 matches 16 bases. The CDR3 sequence is 18 residues long. Germline trimming cut 4 bases from V and 0 bases from J; bases unmatched to any gene: 4. Germline loops: CDR1 LNHDA, CDR2 SQIVND (reference sequence). CDR3 DNA sequence: TGTGCCAGTAGTAGGGGACTAGCGGGGGGGCTAAGCACAGATACGCAGTATTTT. The encoded protein is CASSRGLAGGLSTDTQYF.

The chain combines TRBV2 with TRBJ1-4; 9 bases are shared with TRBD1. The CDR3 contains 14 residues. Germline-derived CDR1 and CDR2 are SNHLY and FYNNEI. The J segment lost 8 bases and the V segment lost 3 bases, leaving 4 bases of the junction unmatched. In nucleotides, the CDR3 is TGTGCCAGCAGTGACCGGGACAGGGACGAAAAACTGTTTTTT. Translation: CASSDRDRDEKLFF.

V gene TRBV9 combines with J gene TRBJ2-3; 8 bases map to TRBD2. Germline assignment: CDR1 SGDLS and CDR2 YYNGEE. Trimming at V came to 2 bases and at J to 4 bases, leaving 9 bases not matched to a gene. The CDR3 has 16 amino acids. CDR3 amino acids: CASSVIGGGPADTQYF. CDR3 in DNA: TGTGCCAGCAGCGTCATAGGCGGGGGGCCCGCAGATACGCAGTATTTT.

The chain is built from TRBV6-5 and TRBJ1-4; 7 positions agree with TRBD1. The germline CDR1 and CDR2 sequences are MNHEY and SVGAGI. V shed 6 bases, J shed 4 bases, and the junction held 8 bases outside the gene matches. There are 15 residues in the CDR3. The CDR3 is CASSYEQGLNEKLFF. CDR3 coding DNA: TGTGCCAGCAGCTATGAACAGGGGCTTAATGAAAAACTGTTTTTT.

V usage is TRBV6-1 and J usage is TRBJ2-7, with D possibly TRBD1 on 6 matching bases. V was shortened by 5 bases and J by 5 bases, with 10 bases between the two germline ends. Germline V gene data show CDR1 as MNHNS and CDR2 as SASEGT. This CDR3 spans 12 amino acids. The CDR3: CASSSGADEQYF. In nucleotides, the CDR3 is TGTGCCAGCAGTTCAGGGGCCGACGAGCAGTACTTC.

This clone showed up just a few times. The rearrangement uses TRBV2 and TRBJ2-5, with D possibly TRBD1 on 6 matching bases. The CDR3 extends over 15 amino acids. Deletions cut 5 bases from V and 0 bases from J, with 13 bases between. Germline V gene lookup returns CDR1 SNHLY and CDR2 FYNNEI. This chain's CDR3 is CASSPTGIDQETQYF. The CDR3 DNA is TGTGCCAGCAGTCCGACAGGAATAGACCAAGAGACCCAGTACTTC.

The genes are TRBV5-1 and TRBJ1-1; 8 nucleotides match TRBD1. The CDR3 has 14 amino acids. V was clipped by 4 bases and J by 2 bases; unmatched bases: 4. Germline V gives CDR1 SGHRS, CDR2 YFSETQ. CDR3 amino acids: CASSAGQANTEAFF. The DNA for the CDR3 is TGCGCCAGCAGCGCGGGACAGGCTAACACTGAAGCTTTCTTT.

The V call is TRBV7-8, the J call TRBJ1-5; 12 nucleotides agree with TRBD1. The germline V gene encodes CDR1 SGHVS and CDR2 FQNEAQ. J lost 6 bases, V lost 1 base, and 4 bases had no gene match. CDR3 length: 16 residues. CDR3 amino acids: CASSLVGQGASQPQHF. The CDR3 DNA is TGTGCCAGCAGCTTAGTGGGACAGGGGGCAAGTCAGCCCCAGCATTTT.

The V and J genes are TRBV6-5 and TRBJ1-6, with 7 bases aligning to TRBD1. Trimming took 0 bases from V and 8 from J; bases not matched to a gene: 4. Germline CDR1 reads MNHEY; CDR2 reads SVGAGI. The CDR3 contains 15 residues. In DNA form, the CDR3 reads TGTGCCAGCAGTTACTCGGGGGACAGCGATTCACCCCTCCACTTT. As protein: CASSYSGDSDSPLHF.

This clone was counted between two and nine times. The V gene is TRBV6-1, the J gene TRBJ2-5, with unresolved D. Germline V gene data show CDR1 as MNHNS and CDR2 as SASEGT. This CDR3 contains 12 residues. V was pared by 4 bases and J by 7 bases, with 10 bases between. The CDR3: CASSVEAGTQYF. In DNA form, the CDR3 reads TGTGCCAGCAGTGTTGAGGCTGGGACCCAGTACTTC.

The CDR3 sequence: CASSVDAGYGYTF. In DNA form, the CDR3 reads TGTGCCAGCAGCGTAGACGCGGGTTATGGCTACACCTTC. This rearrangement joins TRBV9 to TRBJ1-2; D not certain. The CDR3 covers 13 residues. Trimming pared 0 bases from V and 5 bases from J, leaving 8 bases between. CDR1 is SGDLS, CDR2 YYNGEE, per germline.

The chain uses TRBV9 and TRBJ1-6; D is possibly TRBD1 (6 bases). Germline V gene sequence: CDR1 SGDLS, CDR2 YYNGEE. There are 17 residues in the CDR3. V was clipped by 3 bases and J by 2 bases, with 15 bases between them. The CDR3 loop reads CASSAPQGLTYNSPLHF. In DNA form, the CDR3 reads TGTGCCAGCAGCGCCCCTCAGGGGCTCACCTATAATTCACCCCTCCACTTT.

The chain combines TRBV27 with TRBJ1-1, with TRBD1 matching 9 bases. This CDR3 has 14 amino acids. Germline-derived CDR1 and CDR2 are MNHEY and SMNVEV (reference sequence). Trimming cost V 5 bases and J 5 bases; bases outside gene matches: 6. The CDR3 DNA follows: TGTGCCAGCAGTAGCCGGACAGGGGATACTGAAGCTTTCTTT. This codes for CASSSRTGDTEAFF.

The V and J genes are TRBV27 and TRBJ2-7, with D tentatively TRBD2 (5 bases). Looked up from germline, CDR1 is MNHEY and CDR2 is SMNVEV (reference sequence). The CDR3 spans 14 residues. V lost 3 bases and J 3 bases, leaving 12 bases between the germline ends. CDR3 sequence reads: CASSFMGEGYEQYF. CDR3 DNA: TGTGCCAGCAGTTTTATGGGAGAGGGCTACGAGCAGTACTTC.

On this clone itself: The junction departs from germline at one end; a sequencing error may be responsible. The chain uses TRBV7-9 and TRBJ1-6; 8 bases are shared with TRBD1. The CDR3 totals 13 residues. The germline V gene has CDR1 SEHNR and CDR2 FQNEAQ (reference sequence). This chain's CDR3 is CSSRGTGNSPLHF. In DNA form, the CDR3 reads TGTTCCAGCAGGGGGACAGGTAATTCACCCCTCCACTTT.

The chain carries TRBV2 and TRBJ2-5; TRBD2 aligns across 15 bases. CDR3 size: 16 residues. The germline gives CDR1 SNHLY, CDR2 FYNNEI. After removal of 5 bases from V and 1 base from J, the junction contained 2 bases not matched to a gene. CDR3 loop: CASSTGLAGGQETQYF. The CDR3 DNA sequence: TGTGCCAGCAGTACGGGACTAGCGGGGGGCCAAGAGACCCAGTACTTC. The variable domain in full, with the rest retrieved from reference TRBV2 and TRBJ2-5, is EPEVTQTPSHQVTQMGQEVILRCVPISNHLYFYWYRQILGQKVEFLVSFYNNEISEKSEIFDDQFSVERPDGSNFTLKIRSTKLEDSAMYFCASSTGLAGGQETQYFGPGTRLLVL.

This chain joins TRBV6-6 and TRBJ1-4; D is perhaps TRBD1 (6 bases). The length of the CDR3 is 16 residues. Germline CDR1 reads MNHNY; CDR2 reads SVGAGI (reference sequence). Trimming took off 6 bases at V and 5 bases at J, with 19 bases between the two ends. The CDR3 sequence: CASSSRRRTANEKLFF. As DNA, the CDR3 is TGTGCCAGCAGCTCTCGAAGGAGGACAGCAAATGAAAAACTGTTTTTT.

This chain connects TRBV5-1 to TRBJ2-6; unclear D gene. Between the trimmed V and J ends, which lost 4 bases and 2 bases, there was a span of 7 bases. The CDR3 is 14 residues long. Germline V gene sequence: CDR1 SGHRS, CDR2 YFSETQ. The CDR3 coding sequence is TGCGCCAGCAGCAGTCAGACTGGGGCCAACGTCCTGACTTTC. This translates into CASSSQTGANVLTF. Complete variable domain (other parts from reference TRBV5-1 and TRBJ2-6): KAGVTQTPRYLIKTRGQQVTLSCSPISGHRSVSWYQQTPGQGLQFLFEYFSETQRNKGNFPGRFSGRQFSNSRSEMNVSTLELGDSALYLCASSSQTGANVLTFGAGSRLTVL.

The CDR3 nucleotides read TGTGCCTGGAGTGGACAGGGGGTCAGTGGCTACACCTTC. Amino acid sequence: CAWSGQGVSGYTF. V usage is TRBV30 and J usage is TRBJ1-2, with TRBD1 matching 9 bases. The CDR3 is 13 residues long. Looked up from germline, CDR1 is GTSNPN and CDR2 is SVGIG (reference sequence). Trimming took 1 base from V and 7 from J; bases not matched to a gene: 4. Variable domain in full (rest from reference TRBV30 and TRBJ1-2): SQTIHQWPATLVQPVGSPLSLECTVEGTSNPNLYWYRQAAGRGLQLLFYSVGIGQISSEVPQNLSASRPQDRQFILSSKKLLLSDSGFYLCAWSGQGVSGYTFGSGTRLTVV.

This chain uses TRBV15 with TRBJ2-3, with 7 bases fitting TRBD1. The CDR3 contains 16 residues. Looked up from germline, CDR1 is LNHNV and CDR2 is YYDKDF (reference sequence). V was pared by 5 bases and J by 1 base, with 9 bases of the junction left unmatched. CDR3 DNA: TGTGCCACCAGCGGCAATGACAGGGACCGCACAGATACGCAGTATTTT. It encodes CATSGNDRDRTDTQYF.

The rearrangement uses TRBV6-6 and TRBJ2-1; TRBD2 matches 7 bases. J gave up 9 bases and V 1 base, and 12 bases lay outside the gene matches. In germline, CDR1 is MNHNY, CDR2 SVGAGI (reference sequence). The length of the CDR3 is 16 residues. This CDR3 reads CASSYFSWGGVSEQFF. The CDR3 nucleotides are TGTGCCAGCAGTTACTTTTCCTGGGGGGGAGTAAGTGAGCAGTTCTTC.

This rearrangement joins TRBV13 to TRBJ2-7, with D maybe TRBD1 (6 bases). This CDR3 has 14 amino acids. CDR1 PRHDT and CDR2 FYEKMQ come from the germline V gene (reference sequence). Deletions cut 0 bases from V and 7 bases from J, with 13 bases between. CDR3 in amino acids: CASSLGGGRREQYF. CDR3 DNA sequence: TGTGCCAGCAGCTTAGGAGGGGGACGGCGTGAGCAGTACTTC.

The V and J genes are TRBV5-6 and TRBJ2-1; TRBD1 aligns across 8 bases. The CDR3 is 16 residues long. With 4 bases clipped from V and 7 bases from J, the junction kept 13 bases outside the gene matches. Germline CDR1 SGHDT, CDR2 YYEEEE. The CDR3 DNA follows: TGTGCCAGCAGCATAAGGGGACAGGAGGGTGAGAATGAGCAGTTCTTC. Protein product: CASSIRGQEGENEQFF.

This clone was seen a few times. This sequence joins TRBV9 and TRBJ2-5, with 7 bases identical to TRBD1. Per the germline V gene, CDR1 is SGDLS and CDR2 is YYNGEE. The CDR3 contains 14 residues. V was pared by 4 bases and J by 3 bases, with 6 bases of the junction left unmatched. The CDR3 is CASSTGTVKETQYF. The DNA of the CDR3 is TGTGCCAGCAGCACCGGGACAGTCAAAGAGACCCAGTACTTC.

The CDR3 region is CASSDPGQGANEQFF. CDR3 DNA sequence: TGTGCCAGCAGTGACCCGGGACAGGGGGCGAATGAGCAGTTCTTC. This chain connects TRBV6-4 to TRBJ2-1, with 12 bases identical to TRBD1. V lost 2 bases and J lost 7; bases outside the gene matches: 3. The CDR3 is 15 amino acids. CDR1 and CDR2 (germline): MRHNA, SNTAGT.

The count of this clone is one. The gene calls are TRBV2 and TRBJ1-1; weak D call: TRBD1 (6 bases). This CDR3 is 17 amino acids long. V shed 3 bases and J shed 5 bases, with 22 bases lying between them. CDR1 and CDR2 from the germline V gene are SNHLY and FYNNEI. This chain's CDR3 is CASSEGPRGGRGTEAFF. The CDR3 region has the DNA TGTGCCAGCAGTGAGGGTCCCCGGGGGGGGCGGGGGACTGAAGCTTTCTTT. The variable domain in full, with the rest retrieved from reference TRBV2 and TRBJ1-1, is EPEVTQTPSHQVTQMGQEVILRCVPISNHLYFYWYRQILGQKVEFLVSFYNNEISEKSEIFDDQFSVERPDGSNFTLKIRSTKLEDSAMYFCASSEGPRGGRGTEAFFGQGTRLTVV.

The genes are TRBV27 and TRBJ2-7; 7 nucleotides match TRBD1. The CDR3 contains 15 residues. V dropped 0 bases and J dropped 0; count of bases not matched to a gene: 2. Germline values: CDR1 MNHEY, CDR2 SMNVEV (reference sequence). CDR3 nucleotide sequence: TGTGCCAGCAGTTTATCGGGACAGCTCTCCTACGAGCAGTACTTC. Its translation is CASSLSGQLSYEQYF.

The chain recombines TRBV18 with TRBJ1-4, with a weak D call TRBD1 (5 bases). The V and J ends lost 3 bases and 4 bases respectively, with 15 bases between them. From germline, CDR1 is KGHSH and CDR2 LQKENI. The CDR3 covers 16 residues. The CDR3 loop is CASSPDIPGFNEKLFF. CDR3 coding DNA: TGTGCCAGCTCACCGGACATCCCAGGATTTAATGAAAAACTGTTTTTT.

The chain has TRBV9 and TRBJ1-1; 8 nucleotides agree with TRBD1. CDR3 length: 15 amino acids. Looked up from germline, CDR1 is SGDLS and CDR2 is YYNGEE. With 0 bases clipped from V and 4 bases from J, the junction kept 5 bases outside the gene matches. The CDR3 spells CASSVGYTGGTEAFF. CDR3 coding DNA: TGTGCCAGCAGCGTAGGGTACACAGGGGGCACTGAAGCTTTCTTT.

The V and J genes are TRBV10-1 and TRBJ2-7, with D possibly TRBD1 on 5 matching bases. This CDR3 is 15 amino acids long. Trimming removed 0 bases from V and 1 base from J, with 10 bases in between. Germline V CDR1 and CDR2: WNHNN, SYGVQD (reference sequence). The CDR3 DNA follows: TGCGCCAGCAGTGAGTCGGGGTGGACATCCTACGAGCAGTACTTC. It translates to CASSESGWTSYEQYF.